A single sample gave rise to the 4 T cell receptor beta chains below, sequenced in a study of CD8 T cells in Susac syndrome. Reverse transcription of 0.5 to 1 ug RNA was performed with random hexamers. TCRdb reprocessed the immunoSEQ multiplex PCR reads with MiXCR, giving one entry per CDR3 protein. Among 130,000 or so distinct CDR3 sequences listed, roughly 80% were seen once. The sample taken for sequencing was CD8+ T cells from PBMCs. Receptors were obtained from a human donor with multiple sclerosis.

The chain employs TRBV27 and TRBJ1-6; D possibly corresponds to TRBD1 (5 bases). The CDR3 length is 16 residues. V lost 2 bases to trimming and J lost 7 bases, with 15 bases between them. Germline V gene sequence: CDR1 MNHEY, CDR2 SMNVEV (reference sequence). The CDR3 nucleotides read TGTGCCAGCAGTTTACCCCTTCCGGGACGAAATTCACCCCTCCACTTT. Residues: CASSLPLPGRNSPLHF.

V is TRBV20-1 and J is TRBJ2-1; D is tentatively TRBD1 or TRBD2 (5 bases each). Germline V CDR1 and CDR2: DFQATT, SNEGSKA (reference sequence). There are 11 residues in the CDR3. CDR3 nucleotides: TGCAGCTCCAGGGACGGCCGTGAGCAGTTCTTC. Encoded protein: CSSRDGREQFF.

The gene calls are TRBV19 and TRBJ1-5; D uncertain. The CDR3 consists of 17 residues. Trimming shortened V by 5 bases and J by 1 base, and 18 bases separated the two germline ends. Germline CDR1 is LNHDA and CDR2 is SQIVND (reference sequence). The CDR3 sequence: CASSSGPTPGSNQPQHF. In DNA, the CDR3 is TGTGCCAGTAGTTCCGGACCTACCCCGGGCAGCAATCAGCCCCAGCATTTT.

The chain couples TRBV28 to TRBJ1-4; maybe TRBD1 (6 bases). CDR3 length equals 20 residues. From germline, CDR1 is MDHEN and CDR2 SYDVKM. V was trimmed by 3 bases and J by 4 bases, leaving 27 bases between them. The CDR3 region is CASSFQVPTGRDQVNEKLFF. CDR3 DNA sequence: TGTGCCAGCAGTTTTCAGGTCCCCACAGGGAGGGATCAGGTTAATGAAAAACTGTTTTTT.